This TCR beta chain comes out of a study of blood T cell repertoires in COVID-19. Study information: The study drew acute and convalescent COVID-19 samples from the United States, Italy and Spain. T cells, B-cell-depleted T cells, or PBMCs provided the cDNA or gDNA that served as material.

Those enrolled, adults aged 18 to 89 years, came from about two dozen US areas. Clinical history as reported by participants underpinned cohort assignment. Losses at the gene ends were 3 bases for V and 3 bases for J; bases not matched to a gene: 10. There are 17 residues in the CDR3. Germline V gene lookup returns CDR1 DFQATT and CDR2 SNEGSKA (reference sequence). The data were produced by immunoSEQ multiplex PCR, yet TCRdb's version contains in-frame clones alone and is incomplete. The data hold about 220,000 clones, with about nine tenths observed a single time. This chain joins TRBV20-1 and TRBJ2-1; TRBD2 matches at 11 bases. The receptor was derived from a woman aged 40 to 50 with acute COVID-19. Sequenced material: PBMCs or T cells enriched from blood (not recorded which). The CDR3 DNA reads TGCAGTGCTAGTCATCCCACTAGCGGGGGAGACTACAATGAGCAGTTCTTC. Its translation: CSASHPTSGGDYNEQFF.